The rows below give T cell receptor beta chains drawn from one sample of a study of blood T cells in healthy people across ages. TCRdb processed the 5' RACE reads anew with MiXCR; each CDR3 protein has one entry. This repertoire shows about a million distinct CDR3 sequences, under 50% found once; its top ten account for roughly 13%. The sample comprised blood. Receptors were obtained from a man under 40 in good health. Each CDR3 is given with its conserved first and last residue. D genes are given only for firm matches. Size is stated for part of the rows, as once, few or many counts, or as a class when the clone is expanded.

D | size | J | V | CDR3 | DNA
TRBD2 | . | TRBJ2-3 | TRBV4-2 | CASSPRTSGGYLSTDTQYF | TGTGCCAGCAGCCCCAGGACTAGCGGGGGGTACCTAAGCACAGATACGCAGTATTTT
. | . | TRBJ2-5 | TRBV5-1 | CASSLPQTGFQETQYF | TGCGCCAGCAGCTTACCGCAGACGGGTTTCCAAGAGACCCAGTACTTC
TRBD2 | . | TRBJ2-5 | TRBV7-9 | CASSSKAGGFQETQYF | TGTGCCAGCAGTTCTAAGGCGGGGGGGTTTCAAGAGACCCAGTACTTC
. | . | TRBJ2-2 | TRBV7-9 | CASSFVHRESAGELFF | TGTGCCAGCAGCTTTGTCCACCGGGAATCGGCGGGGGAGCTGTTTTTT
. | few | TRBJ2-6 | TRBV12-3/TRBV12-4 | CASSNEPSTGANVLTF | TGTGCCAGCAGTAATGAGCCTTCTACTGGGGCCAACGTCCTGACTTTC
. | . | TRBJ2-1 | TRBV6-6 | CASRPPSATYNEQFF | TGTGCCAGCAGACCTCCTAGCGCAACCTACAATGAGCAGTTCTTT
TRBD1 | . | TRBJ2-3 | TRBV5-1 | CASSQTGSVSDTQYF | TGCGCCAGCAGCCAGACAGGGTCTGTGTCAGATACGCAGTATTTT
TRBD2 | . | TRBJ2-3 | TRBV9 | CASSVATAVPGGPGDTQYF | TGTGCCAGCAGCGTAGCTACGGCGGTTCCGGGGGGGCCCGGAGATACGCAGTATTTT
. | few | TRBJ2-6 | TRBV5-1 | CAISRSPGANVLTF | TGCGCCATCTCCCGAAGTCCTGGGGCCAACGTCCTGACTTTC
. | . | TRBJ2-2 | TRBV5-1 | CASSLGSNTGELFF | TGCGCCAGCAGCTTGGGGAGTAACACCGGGGAGCTGTTTTTT
. | . | TRBJ1-1 | TRBV5-1 | CASSLAGGENTEAFF | TGCGCCAGCAGCTTGGCGGGGGGCGAGAACACTGAAGCTTTCTTT
TRBD2 | few | TRBJ2-3 | TRBV20-1 | CSASFGTSVPTDTQYF | TGCAGTGCTTCTTTCGGGACTAGCGTCCCCACAGATACGCAGTATTTT
. | . | TRBJ1-1 | TRBV7-2 | CASSPPGWNTEAFF | TGTGCCAGCAGCCCCCCGGGGTGGAACACTGAAGCTTTCTTT
. | . | TRBJ1-2 | TRBV15 | CATSPSTGSYGYTF | TGTGCCACCAGCCCATCTACTGGGTCCTATGGCTACACCTTC
. | . | TRBJ2-5 | TRBV7-8 | CASSLIGTAEQYF | TGTGCCAGCAGCTTAATCGGCACCGCGGAGCAGTACTTC
. | . | TRBJ2-3 | TRBV15 | CATSRDQWSTDTQYF | TGTGCCACCAGCAGAGATCAGTGGAGCACAGATACGCAGTATTTT